The 27 T cell receptor beta chains presented below share a single source sample, sequenced in a study of cytomegalovirus exposure and HLA in healthy donors. The study ran its PCR with 60 Vbeta and 13 Jbeta primers. Here immunoSEQ multiplex PCR was the method, and the copy in TCRdb shows in-frame clones only, minus some. The data hold 100,000 to 120,000 clones, with just over 75% observed a single time. Sequenced input: PBMCs. The receptors were gathered from a man under 40 in good health and CMV-seropositive.

V and J are TRBV19 and TRBJ1-2, with TRBD1 matching over 11 bases. Trimming cost V 5 bases and J 6 bases; bases outside gene matches: 5. Germline-derived CDR1 and CDR2 are LNHDA and SQIVND (reference sequence). The CDR3 sequence is 14 residues long. This chain's CDR3 is CASSPPGQGDGYTF. The DNA of the CDR3 is TGTGCCAGTAGTCCCCCGGGACAGGGGGATGGCTACACCTTC.

This chain connects TRBV6-6 to TRBJ1-3; 8 bases match TRBD1. There are 14 residues in the CDR3. Germline V gives CDR1 MNHNY, CDR2 SVGAGI (reference sequence). Trimming removed 6 bases from V and 10 bases from J; junction bases left unmatched: 11. In DNA form, the CDR3 reads TGTGCCAGCAGGCTGACAGGGGTTGTGGGGACCATATATTTT. Amino acid sequence: CASRLTGVVGTIYF.

This chain joins TRBV2 and TRBJ2-7; 10 bases align to TRBD1. The ends lost 7 bases at V and 1 base at J; junction bases unmatched: 4. CDR1 SNHLY and CDR2 FYNNEI come from the germline V gene. The CDR3 extends over 14 amino acids. The CDR3 spells CASIPGQGSYEQYF. The CDR3 region has the DNA TGTGCCAGCATTCCGGGACAGGGGTCCTACGAGCAGTACTTC.

A few counts support this clone. The CDR3 nucleotides are TGTGCCAGCAGACTCAACAGGGGAGGTGAAGCTTTCTTT. The encoded protein is CASRLNRGGEAFF. J is TRBJ1-1 and V is TRBV28; TRBD1 matches 7 bases. The V segment lost 6 bases and the J segment 7 bases; nucleotides outside the gene matches: 8. The germline CDR1 and CDR2 sequences are MDHEN and SYDVKM. This CDR3 region has 13 residues.

The rearrangement joins TRBV9 to TRBJ1-4; D might be TRBD1 (6 bases). CDR3 length: 18 amino acids. V lost 2 bases, J lost 5 bases, and 22 bases lay in between. The germline CDR1 and CDR2 sequences are SGDLS and YYNGEE. In DNA form, the CDR3 reads TGTGCCAGCAGCGTTGGGACCGGGACAACTTCACTGAATGAAAAACTGTTTTTT. Protein: CASSVGTGTTSLNEKLFF.

CDR3 protein: CASSEPGGYNSPLHF. For the CDR3, the DNA is TGTGCCAGCAGTGAACCAGGGGGCTATAATTCACCCCTCCACTTT. This sequence joins TRBV25-1 and TRBJ1-6; 7 bases are a match to TRBD1. Trimming took 2 bases from V and 3 from J; bases not matched to a gene: 1. The CDR3 is 15 amino acids. Looked up from germline, CDR1 is MGHDK and CDR2 is SYGVNS. Filled out from reference TRBV25-1 and TRBJ1-6, the complete variable domain reads EADIYQTPRYLVIGTGKKITLECSQTMGHDKMYWYQQDPGMELHLIHYSYGVNSTEKGDLSSESTVSRIRTEHFPLTLESARPSHTSQYLCASSEPGGYNSPLHFGNGTRLTVT.

V and J are TRBV25-1 and TRBJ2-5; TRBD1 matches at 8 bases. Germline V gene lookup returns CDR1 MGHDK and CDR2 SYGVNS. V lost 4 bases to trimming and J lost 7 bases; unmatched junction nucleotides: 11. This CDR3 comprises 15 residues. The CDR3 here is CASSVTGTGTWTQYF. CDR3 DNA: TGTGCCAGCAGTGTAACCGGGACAGGCACCTGGACCCAGTACTTC.

This clone has only a few counts. The genes are TRBV6-4 and TRBJ2-1, with 13 nucleotides matching TRBD2. Germline V gene sequence: CDR1 MRHNA, CDR2 SNTAGT. CDR3 length: 15 amino acids. The V and J ends lost 6 bases and 5 bases, in that order; junction bases with no gene match: 4. CDR3 DNA: TGTGCCAGCAGCGGAGGACTAGCGGGGGACAATGAGCAGTTCTTC. It specifies CASSGGLAGDNEQFF.

This rearrangement joins TRBV13 to TRBJ2-3; 10 positions agree with TRBD2. The CDR3 has 16 residues. V lost 5 bases, J lost 4 bases, and 9 bases stayed unmatched. Germline values: CDR1 PRHDT, CDR2 FYEKMQ (reference sequence). CDR3 DNA: TGTGCCAGCAGCCCGGCGACTAGCGGGCGAGCAGATACGCAGTATTTT. Protein sequence: CASSPATSGRADTQYF.

The V and J genes are TRBV7-2 and TRBJ2-7; TRBD1 matches 7 bases. Germline CDR1 reads SGHTA; CDR2 reads FQGNSA. The CDR3 runs 14 residues. The trim removed 2 bases at V and 6 bases at J, leaving 7 bases unmatched. The CDR3 DNA follows: TGTGCCAGCAGCTTATACCAGGGGGTAAGCGAGCAGTACTTC. This gives the protein CASSLYQGVSEQYF.

As concerns this clone: A read error may be the cause here, since a much bigger clone is one base away. V gene TRBV5-6 combines with J gene TRBJ1-5; D is uncertain. Germline V gene data show CDR1 as SGHDT and CDR2 as YYEEEE. The CDR3 is 14 amino acids. Trimming removed 3 bases at V and 9 bases at J, with 16 bases between. Here the CDR3 reads CASSSRNTWRPQHF. The CDR3 coding sequence is TGTGCCAGCAGCTCGAGGAACACTTGGCGGCCCCAGCATTTT.

This clone was seen a single time. The rearrangement uses TRBV5-1 and TRBJ2-5; 14 bases agree with TRBD2. Germline CDR1 is SGHRS and CDR2 is YFSETQ. The trim removed 4 bases at V and 3 bases at J, leaving 5 bases unmatched. This CDR3 spans 16 amino acids. The CDR3 here is CASSPGLAGVEETQYF. The CDR3 DNA reads TGCGCCAGCAGCCCGGGACTAGCGGGGGTCGAAGAGACCCAGTACTTC.

V gene TRBV18 combines with J gene TRBJ2-4; 7 positions agree with TRBD1. Germline trimming cut 5 bases from V and 7 bases from J; bases unmatched to any gene: 8. Per the germline V gene, CDR1 is KGHSH and CDR2 is LQKENI. The CDR3 spans 14 residues. The CDR3 loop reads CASSGQGVGNIQYF. The CDR3 bases are TGTGCCAGCTCAGGCCAGGGGGTCGGGAACATTCAGTACTTC.

This chain uses TRBV4-2 with TRBJ2-5, with 8 bases lining up with TRBD2. Germline CDR1 reads LGHNA; CDR2 reads YNFKEQ. The CDR3 sequence is 15 residues long. V trimming: 0 bases; J trimming: 4 bases; junction bases outside the gene matches: 4. This CDR3 is CASSQDNGGAETQYF. Written as DNA, the CDR3 is TGTGCCAGCAGCCAAGATAACGGGGGGGCAGAGACCCAGTACTTC.

The chain links TRBV7-2 to TRBJ1-6, with a weak D call TRBD1 (6 bases). This CDR3 has 14 residues. Germline V gene data show CDR1 as SGHTA and CDR2 as FQGNSA. The germline V and J ends were trimmed by 6 bases and 4 bases, with 10 bases remaining between them. CDR3 in amino acids: CASRSRGYNSPLHF. In DNA form, the CDR3 reads TGTGCCAGCAGGTCCAGGGGTTATAATTCACCCCTCCACTTT. The full variable domain, its missing parts supplied by reference TRBV7-2 and TRBJ1-6, is GAGVSQSPSNKVTEKGKDVELRCDPISGHTALYWYRQSLGQGLEFLIYFQGNSAPDKSGLPSDRFSAERTGGSVSTLTIQRTQQEDSAVYLCASRSRGYNSPLHFGNGTRLTVT.

This chain connects TRBV9 to TRBJ2-5, with D maybe TRBD1 (6 bases). Trimming removed 0 bases from V and 5 bases from J, with 20 bases in between. The CDR3 covers 17 residues. Germline V gene data show CDR1 as SGDLS and CDR2 as YYNGEE. The CDR3 DNA reads TGTGCCAGCAGCGTAGGGCACACAGGGATGCGTGGGGAGACCCAGTACTTC. This sequence encodes CASSVGHTGMRGETQYF.

A remark on this clone: The junction differs from germline at one of its ends, possibly a read error. Written as DNA, the CDR3 is TGTGTCAGCAGCGCCGGGACAGGGTCGGGCGAGCAGTACTTC. Protein: CVSSAGTGSGEQYF. The gene calls are TRBV7-2 and TRBJ2-7, with 9 bases fitting TRBD1. Germline V lookup: CDR1 SGHTA, CDR2 FQGNSA. The CDR3 is made up of 14 amino acids.

The chain recombines TRBV9 with TRBJ2-7; unclear D gene. There are 15 residues in the CDR3. From germline, CDR1 is SGDLS and CDR2 YYNGEE. The V and J ends lost 0 bases and 2 bases respectively, with 12 bases between them. The CDR3 DNA is TGTGCCAGCAGCGTAGGTTCCGGGTTCCCCTACGAGCAGTACTTC. Its protein product is CASSVGSGFPYEQYF.

The chain carries TRBV28 and TRBJ2-7, with a weak D call TRBD2 (6 bases). Germline lookup yields CDR1 MDHEN and CDR2 SYDVKM. With 6 bases removed from V and 4 bases from J, the gap between germline ends came to 13 bases. The CDR3 is made up of 13 amino acids. The CDR3 sequence is CASRDPGGYEQYF. CDR3 bases: TGTGCCAGCAGAGACCCCGGGGGTTACGAGCAGTACTTC.

The chain couples TRBV2 to TRBJ1-5, with TRBD1 matching 10 bases. With V trimmed by 6 bases and J by 0 bases, 11 bases remained unmatched. The CDR3 totals 18 residues. CDR1 is SNHLY and CDR2 is FYNNEI in the germline V gene. CDR3 sequence (DNA): TGTGCCAGCAGCGGGACAGGGGAGACGGGCTATAGCAATCAGCCCCAGCATTTT. Translating gives CASSGTGETGYSNQPQHF.

The chain recombines TRBV2 with TRBJ2-5, with TRBD2 matching over 11 bases. Germline assignment: CDR1 SNHLY and CDR2 FYNNEI. This CDR3 contains 18 residues. V was clipped by 4 bases and J by 3 bases; unmatched bases: 13. CDR3 sequence (DNA): TGTGCCAGCAGTGGGCCAGGGGCGTTAGCGGGGGGGGAAGAGACCCAGTACTTC. This translates into CASSGPGALAGGEETQYF.

Of note for this clone: A junction end diverges from the germline sequence, so it may reflect a read error. The chain is built from TRBV15 and TRBJ1-1; D not resolved. Per germline, CDR1 LNHNV and CDR2 YYDKDF (reference sequence). The CDR3 consists of 11 residues. The CDR3 loop is CAASRVGEAFF. CDR3 coding DNA: TGTGCCGCCAGCAGAGTCGGTGAAGCTTTCTTT. Complete variable domain (other parts from reference TRBV15 and TRBJ1-1): DAMVIQNPRYQVTQFGKPVTLSCSQTLNHNVMYWYQQKSSQAPKLLFHYYDKDFNNEADTPDNFQSRRPNTSFCFLDIRSPGLGDTAMYLCAASRVGEAFFGQGTRLTVV.

The rearrangement uses TRBV11-2 and TRBJ1-2; TRBD1 agrees at 7 bases. This CDR3 is built from 13 residues. Trimming at V came to 4 bases and at J to 6 bases, leaving 5 bases not matched to a gene. The germline V gene has CDR1 SGHAT and CDR2 FQNNGV. This chain's CDR3 is CASSWDSSNGYTF. DNA of the CDR3: TGTGCCAGCAGCTGGGACAGTTCTAATGGCTACACCTTC.

The CDR3 spells CASRSLGTGETQYF. The CDR3 DNA follows: TGTGCCAGCAGATCACTCGGGACAGGGGAGACCCAGTACTTC. The V and J genes are TRBV6-1 and TRBJ2-5; 9 positions match TRBD1. The CDR3 spans 14 residues. The ends lost 6 bases at V and 5 bases at J; junction bases unmatched: 7. Germline-derived CDR1 and CDR2 are MNHNS and SASEGT.

The table lists this clone with a count of one. Other DNA sequences in the sample encode the same CDR3. The rearrangement joins TRBV14 to TRBJ2-7; D not certain. V was clipped by 4 bases and J by 7 bases, with 8 bases between them. This CDR3 has 11 residues. Germline V gene sequence: CDR1 SGHDN, CDR2 FVKESK. CDR3 bases: TGTGCCAGCAGCCTTGGAGTTGAGCAGTACTTC. Amino acids: CASSLGVEQYF.

This clone was seen a handful of times. The chain joins TRBV2 to TRBJ1-1; TRBD1 might be the D (5 bases). Trimming pared 8 bases from V and 4 bases from J, leaving 11 bases between. The CDR3 is made up of 12 amino acids. Germline V gene sequence: CDR1 SNHLY, CDR2 FYNNEI. The CDR3 sequence: CASGSRATEAFF. The CDR3 nucleotides are TGTGCCAGCGGCAGCAGGGCCACTGAAGCTTTCTTT.

The chain combines TRBV30 with TRBJ1-1, with D perhaps TRBD1 (6 bases). This CDR3 is 15 amino acids long. V was cut by 3 bases and J by 0 bases, with 14 bases left in between. Germline values: CDR1 GTSNPN, CDR2 SVGIG (reference sequence). CDR3 coding DNA: TGTGCCTGGAGACAGGGTTTGGCCATGAACACTGAAGCTTTCTTT. The encoded protein is CAWRQGLAMNTEAFF.